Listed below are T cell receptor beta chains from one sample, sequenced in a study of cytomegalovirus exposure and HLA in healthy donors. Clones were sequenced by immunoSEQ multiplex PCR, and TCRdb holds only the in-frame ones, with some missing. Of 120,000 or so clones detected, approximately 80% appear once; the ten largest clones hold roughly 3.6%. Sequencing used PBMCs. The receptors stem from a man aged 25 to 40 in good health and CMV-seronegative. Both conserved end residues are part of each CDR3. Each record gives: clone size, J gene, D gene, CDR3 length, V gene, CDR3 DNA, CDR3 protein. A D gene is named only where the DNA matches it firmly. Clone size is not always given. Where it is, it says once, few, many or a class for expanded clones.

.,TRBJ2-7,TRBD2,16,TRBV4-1,TGCGCCAGCAGCCCTAATAGCGGGTTTAGCTCCTACGAGCAGTACTTC,CASSPNSGFSSYEQYF
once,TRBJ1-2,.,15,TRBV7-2,TGTGCCAGCAGCTTAGAACAGGGAGGGGGCTATGGCTACACCTTC,CASSLEQGGGYGYTF
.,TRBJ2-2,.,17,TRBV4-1,TGCGCCAGCACCATTACCGGGGTTAATTGGAACACCGGGGAGCTGTTTTTT,CASTITGVNWNTGELFF
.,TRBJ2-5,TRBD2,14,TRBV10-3,TGTGCCATCAGTGCGGGGGGGACCCAAGAGACCCAGTACTTC,CAISAGGTQETQYF
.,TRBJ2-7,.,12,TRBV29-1,TGCAGCGTTGCCCCTGGGACATCCGAGCAGTACTTC,CSVAPGTSEQYF
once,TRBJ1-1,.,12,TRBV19,TGTGCCAGTATGCAGGAAAACACTGAAGCTTTCTTT,CASMQENTEAFF
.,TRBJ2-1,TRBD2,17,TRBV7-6,TGTGCCAGCAGCCAAGGACTAGCGGTGAGCTCCTACAATGAGCAGTTCTTC,CASSQGLAVSSYNEQFF
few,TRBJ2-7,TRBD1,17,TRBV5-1,TGCGCCAGCAGCCTAGGACAGGTGACTTCTTCCCGGGCCGAGCAGTACTTC,CASSLGQVTSSRAEQYF
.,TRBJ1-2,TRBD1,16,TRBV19,TGTGCCAGTAGTATCGGGACAGGTCCCCTATTCTCTGGCTACACCTTC,CASSIGTGPLFSGYTF
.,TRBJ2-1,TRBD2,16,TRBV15,TGTGCCACCAGCAGATTGACGGGACTAGCGGGAACTGAGCAGTTCTTC,CATSRLTGLAGTEQFF
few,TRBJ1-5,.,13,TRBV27,TGTGCCAGCTCCCAGATGATCAATCAGCCCCAGCATTTT,CASSQMINQPQHF
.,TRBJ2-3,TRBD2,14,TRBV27,TGTGCCAGCAGTTCCGGACTAGCGACAGATACGCAGTATTTT,CASSSGLATDTQYF
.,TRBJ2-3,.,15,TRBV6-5,TGTGCCAGCAGTTACGGGACTCAAGTAACGGATACGCAGTATTTT,CASSYGTQVTDTQYF
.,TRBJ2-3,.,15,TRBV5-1,TGCGCCAGCAGCTTGGCCGCAGGGGTTCGAGATACGCAGTATTTT,CASSLAAGVRDTQYF
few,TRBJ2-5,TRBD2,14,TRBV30,TGTGCCTGGAACATGCGGGAGGACCAAGAGACCCAGTACTTC,CAWNMREDQETQYF
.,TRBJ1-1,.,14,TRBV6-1,TGTGCCAGCAGTGATTCAGGGTTGGGCACTGAAGCTTTCTTT,CASSDSGLGTEAFF
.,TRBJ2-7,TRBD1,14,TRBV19,TGTGCCAGTAGTCCGGGACAGGTCTCCTACGAGCAGTACTTC,CASSPGQVSYEQYF
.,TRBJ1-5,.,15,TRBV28,TGTGCCAGCAGTTATGGCAGGGGAGATAATCAGCCCCAGCATTTT,CASSYGRGDNQPQHF
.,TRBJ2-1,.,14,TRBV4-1,TGCGCCAGCAAGTCTATGGAGGGCTACAATGAGCAGTTCTTC,CASKSMEGYNEQFF
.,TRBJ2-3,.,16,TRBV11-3,TGTGCCAGCAGTTCATCGTGGAAGCGGGGCACAGATACGCAGTATTTT,CASSSSWKRGTDTQYF
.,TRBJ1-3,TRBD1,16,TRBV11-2,TGTGCCAGCAGCCCCCGGGACAGGGCGTCCGGAAACACCATATATTTT,CASSPRDRASGNTIYF
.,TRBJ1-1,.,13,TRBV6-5,TGTGCCAGCAGTGAGGGTTGGGACACTGAAGCTTTCTTT,CASSEGWDTEAFF
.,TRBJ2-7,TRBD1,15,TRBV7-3,TGTGCCAGCAGCTCGACAGGGTTAAGCTCCTACGAGCAGTACTTC,CASSSTGLSSYEQYF
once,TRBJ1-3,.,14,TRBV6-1,TGTGCCAGCAGGCTGGGGAGCTCTGGAAACACCATATATTTT,CASRLGSSGNTIYF
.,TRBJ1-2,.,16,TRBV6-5,TGTGCCAGCAGTTATGTACGGGGAGTGGTAGTGGGTGGCTACACCTTC,CASSYVRGVVVGGYTF